The next 21 T cell receptor beta chains were all read from a single sample in a study of blood T cell repertoires in COVID-19. Assay: immunoSEQ multiplex PCR; the TCRdb copy retains only in-frame clones and omits some. The profile shows more than 200,000 clones, around 82% of them singletons. The sample comprised peripheral blood. These TCRs come from a man aged 50 to 60 with active or convalescent COVID-19.

The chain links TRBV19 to TRBJ1-5, with D possibly being TRBD1 (5 bases). The germline V gene has CDR1 LNHDA and CDR2 SQIVND (reference sequence). V was pared by 0 bases and J by 7 bases, with 13 bases between. This CDR3 comprises 15 residues. The chain's CDR3 is CASSIDSREGQPQHF. The CDR3 coding sequence is TGTGCCAGTAGTATAGATAGCAGGGAGGGGCAGCCCCAGCATTTT.

The chain uses TRBV2 and TRBJ2-5; 10 nucleotides align to TRBD1. The CDR3 has 16 residues. Germline trimming cut 4 bases from V and 2 bases from J; bases unmatched to any gene: 7. CDR1 SNHLY and CDR2 FYNNEI come from the germline V gene. The CDR3 reads CASSVEGQGEQETQYF. The CDR3 coding sequence is TGTGCCAGCAGTGTGGAAGGACAGGGGGAACAAGAGACCCAGTACTTC.

The V gene is TRBV25-1, the J gene TRBJ1-1, with 8 bases lining up with TRBD1. The CDR3 length is 16 residues. The V segment lost 6 bases and the J segment 0 bases; nucleotides outside the gene matches: 9. CDR1 is MGHDK, CDR2 SYGVNS, per germline. CDR3 DNA sequence: TGTGCCAGCAGAGATTTACGGACAGGGCTGAACACTGAAGCTTTCTTT. Protein: CASRDLRTGLNTEAFF.

This sequence joins TRBV9 and TRBJ2-3; 7 bases fit TRBD2. This CDR3 region has 15 residues. The trim removed 1 base at V and 3 bases at J, leaving 5 bases unmatched. Germline V gene lookup returns CDR1 SGDLS and CDR2 YYNGEE. The CDR3: CASSVRGEGTDTQYF. The CDR3 DNA reads TGTGCCAGCAGCGTACGGGGGGAGGGAACAGATACGCAGTATTTT.

Points on this clone: Other DNA sequences from this sample encode an identical CDR3 as well. V and J are TRBV9 and TRBJ1-2, with D possibly matching TRBD1 (5 bases). Germline V lookup: CDR1 SGDLS, CDR2 YYNGEE. This CDR3 spans 16 amino acids. V was pared by 0 bases and J by 3 bases, with 15 bases between. CDR3 in amino acids: CASSVDMPGSDYGYTF. The CDR3 DNA follows: TGTGCCAGCAGCGTAGATATGCCAGGGTCGGACTATGGCTACACCTTC.

This clone was seen only a few times. J is TRBJ1-2 and V is TRBV30; 7 bases fit TRBD1. CDR3 size: 14 residues. Germline lookup yields CDR1 GTSNPN and CDR2 SVGIG (reference sequence). V lost 0 bases, J lost 6 bases, and 7 bases stayed unmatched. The DNA of the CDR3 is TGTGCCTGGAGTGTCATAGGGGGCGGCGATGGCTACACCTTC. As protein: CAWSVIGGGDGYTF.

The chain couples TRBV6-6 to TRBJ1-1; D ambiguous. Germline assignment: CDR1 MNHNY and CDR2 SVGAGI (reference sequence). Trimming stripped 5 bases from V and 5 bases from J, with 15 bases between. This CDR3 region has 14 residues. The CDR3 region is CASSTNRRGTEAFF. CDR3 bases: TGTGCCAGCAGTACCAACCGACGGGGAACTGAAGCTTTCTTT.

This clone was counted only a few times. The chain couples TRBV7-2 to TRBJ2-7, with 11 bases fitting TRBD2. CDR3 length: 15 amino acids. Germline V lookup: CDR1 SGHTA, CDR2 FQGNSA. With 2 bases clipped from V and 0 bases from J, the junction kept 0 bases outside the gene matches. In nucleotides, the CDR3 is TGTGCCAGCAGCTTAACTAGCGGGGGCTCCTACGAGCAGTACTTC. It specifies CASSLTSGGSYEQYF.

This rearrangement joins TRBV20-1 to TRBJ2-7; D is undetermined. V was pared by 4 bases and J by 3 bases, with 16 bases between. Germline assignment: CDR1 DFQATT and CDR2 SNEGSKA (reference sequence). This CDR3 contains 14 residues. As DNA, the CDR3 is TGCAGTGCTAATGACCCTGTGGGCAACTACGAGCAGTACTTC. Amino acids: CSANDPVGNYEQYF.

This clone was recorded once. The V gene is TRBV2, the J gene TRBJ2-1, with 11 bases lining up with TRBD2. CDR1 and CDR2 (germline): SNHLY, FYNNEI. V gave up 4 bases and J gave up 8 bases; unmatched junction bases: 7. The CDR3 length is 15 residues. CDR3 region: CASSVGSGGADEQFF. The CDR3 coding sequence is TGTGCCAGCAGTGTAGGTAGCGGGGGGGCCGATGAGCAGTTCTTC.

The chain links TRBV4-3 to TRBJ2-3, with 7 bases lining up with TRBD1. V lost 4 bases, J lost 4 bases, and 8 bases stayed unmatched. Germline assignment: CDR1 LGHNA and CDR2 YSLEER. The length of the CDR3 is 15 residues. The CDR3 DNA sequence: TGCGCCAGCAGCCCTCAGGGGACAGACGCAGATACGCAGTATTTT. It yields the protein CASSPQGTDADTQYF.

The chain combines TRBV30 with TRBJ2-3, with TRBD2 matching over 9 bases. The CDR3 sequence is 15 residues long. Trimming cost V 0 bases and J 7 bases; bases outside gene matches: 8. CDR1 is GTSNPN, CDR2 SVGIG, per germline (reference sequence). In DNA, the CDR3 is TGTGCCTGGAGTGTAGTGGCGGGGGGGCCGCATACGCAGTATTTT. Protein sequence: CAWSVVAGGPHTQYF. Full variable domain (missing parts from reference TRBV30 and TRBJ2-3): SQTIHQWPATLVQPVGSPLSLECTVEGTSNPNLYWYRQAAGRGLQLLFYSVGIGQISSEVPQNLSASRPQDRQFILSSKKLLLSDSGFYLCAWSVVAGGPHTQYFGPGTRLTVL.

The rearrangement joins TRBV7-2 to TRBJ1-6; D is uncertain. The CDR3 covers 16 residues. V was pared by 0 bases and J by 9 bases, with 15 bases between. Looked up from germline, CDR1 is SGHTA and CDR2 is FQGNSA. DNA of the CDR3: TGTGCCAGCAGCTTAGCGAGGGTAGGCTCGGGTTCACCCCTCCACTTT. Amino acids: CASSLARVGSGSPLHF.

CDR3 coding DNA: TGTGCCAGCGGTCCCAGGTTGTCTGGAAACACCATATATTTT. This gives the protein CASGPRLSGNTIYF. The chain carries TRBV27 and TRBJ1-3; D gene unclear. CDR3 length: 14 residues. Trimming left V 8 bases short and J 1 base short, with 12 bases between. CDR1 MNHEY and CDR2 SMNVEV come from the germline V gene (reference sequence).

This sequence joins TRBV9 and TRBJ1-2; no definite D call. Trimming took 3 bases from V and 4 from J, leaving 10 bases between them. The CDR3 runs to 13 residues. The germline V gene has CDR1 SGDLS and CDR2 YYNGEE. DNA of the CDR3: TGTGCCAGCAGCGAGTCCGGAGGCTATGGCTACACCTTC. Its protein product is CASSESGGYGYTF.

This clone showed up just a few times. The V gene is TRBV3-1 (or the pseudogene TRBV3-2), the J gene TRBJ1-2; D is possibly TRBD1 (5 bases). The CDR3 has 13 amino acids. Germline assignment: CDR1 LGHDT and CDR2 YNNKEL (reference sequence). V was trimmed by 1 base and J by 8 bases, leaving 11 bases between them. The CDR3, as DNA: TGTGCCAGCAGCCAAGGCCCAGGGTCCGGCTACACCTTC. This gives the protein CASSQGPGSGYTF.

The chain uses TRBV25-1 and TRBJ1-1, with D unresolved. This CDR3 is 12 amino acids long. The V end was cut by 5 bases, the J end by 4 bases, with 8 bases between. Germline CDR1 reads MGHDK; CDR2 reads SYGVNS. The CDR3 bases are TGTGCCAGCAGTCCCGACATCACTGAAGCTTTCTTT. Translating it yields CASSPDITEAFF. Supplemented by reference TRBV25-1 and TRBJ1-1, the full variable domain reads EADIYQTPRYLVIGTGKKITLECSQTMGHDKMYWYQQDPGMELHLIHYSYGVNSTEKGDLSSESTVSRIRTEHFPLTLESARPSHTSQYLCASSPDITEAFFGQGTRLTVV.

The chain couples TRBV27 to TRBJ2-2; 11 positions match TRBD2. Germline lookup yields CDR1 MNHEY and CDR2 SMNVEV (reference sequence). The CDR3 is 17 residues long. Trimming removed 3 bases from V and 5 bases from J; junction bases left unmatched: 8. The CDR3, as DNA: TGTGCCAGCAGTTTGCGTCTAGCGGGGGGAGGAACCGGGGAGCTGTTTTTT. Residues: CASSLRLAGGGTGELFF.

This clone was counted a few times. The chain joins TRBV21-1 to TRBJ2-7; TRBD1 reflects the table's D call only, with no check against the DNA. TRBV21-1 represents a pseudogene. The length of the CDR3 is 14 residues. In nucleotides, the CDR3 is TGTGCCAGCAGCAACCGACAGGGTTCGACCGAGCAGTACTTC. It codes for CASSNRQGSTEQYF.

This clone was counted at least ten times. The chain combines TRBV5-1 with TRBJ2-2, with 9 bases aligning to TRBD1. The V segment lost 4 bases and the J segment 6 bases; nucleotides outside the gene matches: 7. CDR3 length: 15 residues. The V gene's germline CDR1 is SGHRS and CDR2 YFSETQ. CDR3 DNA sequence: TGCGCCAGCAGCCCTGGGACAGGGAGGGCCGGGGAGCTGTTTTTT. This translates into CASSPGTGRAGELFF.

This sequence joins TRBV9 and TRBJ2-5; D is unresolved. The CDR3 is made up of 14 amino acids. V was trimmed by 0 bases and J by 2 bases, leaving 8 bases between them. The germline gives CDR1 SGDLS, CDR2 YYNGEE. In nucleotides, the CDR3 is TGTGCCAGCAGCGTAGGGCTAGATCAAGAGACCCAGTACTTC. Translating it yields CASSVGLDQETQYF. The complete variable domain, with remaining parts taken from reference TRBV9 and TRBJ2-5, reads DSGVTQTPKHLITATGQRVTLRCSPRSGDLSVYWYQQSLDQGLQFLIQYYNGEERAKGNILERFSAQQFPDLHSELNLSSLELGDSALYFCASSVGLDQETQYFGPGTRLLVL.